These 21 T cell receptor beta chains share one sample of origin, sequenced in a study of cytomegalovirus exposure and HLA in healthy donors. Measured with immunoSEQ multiplex PCR; TCRdb has only the in-frame clones, and not every one. The repertoire holds tens of thousands of clones, 85% to 95% seen once, with over 6.5% in the top ten. Sequencing was done on a sample of PBMCs. These receptors came from a woman under 30 in good health and CMV-seropositive.

The chain couples TRBV2 to TRBJ2-2; 14 bases map to TRBD2. Unmatched junction bases numbered 7, after V lost 6 bases and J lost 7 bases. Germline V CDR1 and CDR2: SNHLY, FYNNEI. The CDR3 has 16 residues. CDR3 in DNA: TGTGCCAGCAGCGAATTGGGACTAGCGGGGGTCGGGGAGCTGTTTTTT. This gives the protein CASSELGLAGVGELFF.

V usage is TRBV10-1 and J usage is TRBJ2-2; 12 bases are a match to TRBD2. CDR1 WNHNN and CDR2 SYGVQD come from the germline V gene (reference sequence). CDR3 length: 17 amino acids. V lost 8 bases, J lost 9 bases, and 16 bases stayed unmatched. The CDR3 loop is CASAAVRTSGGRRELFF. In DNA form, the CDR3 reads TGCGCCAGCGCTGCCGTCCGAACTAGCGGGGGGCGTCGGGAGCTGTTTTTT.

The V gene is TRBV6-5, the J gene TRBJ1-1, with D perhaps TRBD1 (5 bases). CDR1 is MNHEY and CDR2 is SVGAGI in the germline V gene. The CDR3 runs 15 residues. V was shortened by 6 bases and J by 5 bases, with 19 bases between the two germline ends. The CDR3 nucleotides are TGTGCCAGCAGCCCCGTAAGCAGGGTAAGAACTGAAGCTTTCTTT. Amino acid sequence: CASSPVSRVRTEAFF.

The chain recombines TRBV9 with TRBJ2-5; D is unclear. The V and J ends lost 0 bases and 5 bases respectively, with 8 bases between them. The CDR3 extends over 13 amino acids. Per the germline V gene, CDR1 is SGDLS and CDR2 is YYNGEE. The CDR3 bases are TGTGCCAGCAGCGTAGGTACCGAGGAGACCCAGTACTTC. Amino acid sequence: CASSVGTEETQYF.

The chain has TRBV30 and TRBJ1-5, with 8 bases identical to TRBD1. CDR3 length equals 14 residues. Germline loops: CDR1 GTSNPN, CDR2 SVGIG (reference sequence). Germline trimming cut 1 base from V and 4 bases from J; bases unmatched to any gene: 3. Here the CDR3 reads CAWSEGQENQPQHF. In DNA form, the CDR3 reads TGTGCCTGGAGTGAGGGACAGGAGAATCAGCCCCAGCATTTT.

The count of this clone is one. The chain combines TRBV28 with TRBJ2-1; D is uncertain. The ends were cut back, 5 bases at V and 0 bases at J, with 11 bases in the middle. The germline V gene has CDR1 MDHEN and CDR2 SYDVKM. The CDR3 spans 15 residues. The CDR3 DNA reads as TGTGCCAGCAGTCCGTCGTATAGCTCCTACAATGAGCAGTTCTTC. The encoded protein is CASSPSYSSYNEQFF. Full variable domain (missing parts from reference TRBV28 and TRBJ2-1): DVKVTQSSRYLVKRTGEKVFLECVQDMDHENMFWYRQDPGLGLRLIYFSYDVKMKEKGDIPEGYSVSREKKERFSLILESASTNQTSMYLCASSPSYSSYNEQFFGPGTRLTVL.

The J gene is TRBJ1-1, the V gene TRBV30; D is ambiguous. CDR3 length: 12 amino acids. Germline-derived CDR1 and CDR2 are GTSNPN and SVGIG (reference sequence). Trimming cost V 4 bases and J 0 bases, with 6 bases left between them. CDR3 bases: TGTGCCTGGAATTCTCTGAACACTGAAGCTTTCTTT. Protein: CAWNSLNTEAFF.

This rearrangement joins TRBV4-1 to TRBJ2-3; D unresolved. Germline values: CDR1 MGHRA, CDR2 YSYEKL. The V end was cut by 0 bases, the J end by 10 bases, with 8 bases between. The CDR3 has 12 amino acids. The CDR3 protein is CASSQDLGPQYF. In DNA form, the CDR3 reads TGCGCCAGCAGCCAAGATCTTGGCCCGCAGTATTTT.

The chain has TRBV10-2 and TRBJ2-5, with TRBD2 matching over 10 bases. The V gene's germline CDR1 is WSHSY and CDR2 SAAADI. CDR3 size: 15 residues. With V trimmed by 4 bases and J by 1 base, 3 bases remained unmatched. Written as DNA, the CDR3 is TGCGCCAGCAGTGTTCTAGCGGGGGTCCAAGAGACCCAGTACTTC. Amino acid sequence: CASSVLAGVQETQYF.

This clone has only one observation. J is TRBJ2-7 and V is TRBV5-5; TRBD2 aligns across 7 bases. Germline V CDR1 and CDR2: SGHKS, YYEKEE (reference sequence). The CDR3 loop spans 16 amino acids. Trimming cost V 4 bases and J 1 base; bases outside gene matches: 11. The CDR3 DNA sequence: TGTGCCAGCAGCGCCCCGGCGGGAGTAGGATCCTACGAGCAGTACTTC. Amino acid sequence: CASSAPAGVGSYEQYF.

V usage is TRBV5-4 and J usage is TRBJ2-3; the match to TRBD2 covers 14 bases. The CDR3 sequence is 15 residues long. The V gene end was trimmed by 3 bases and the J gene end by 6 bases; junction bases not matched to a gene: 3. Germline CDR1 and CDR2: SGHNT and YYREEE (reference sequence). CDR3 DNA sequence: TGTGCCAGCAGCTCAGGACTAGCGGGAGGTGATACGCAGTATTTT. Its protein is CASSSGLAGGDTQYF.

The chain is built from TRBV28 and TRBJ1-4; D may be TRBD1 (5 bases). The ends were cut back, 4 bases at V and 8 bases at J, with 11 bases in the middle. This CDR3 contains 13 residues. The germline CDR1 and CDR2 sequences are MDHEN and SYDVKM. The CDR3 DNA reads as TGTGCCAGCAGTTCACCGGGGGGGGAAAAACTGTTTTTT. Its protein product is CASSSPGGEKLFF.

V gene TRBV5-1 combines with J gene TRBJ1-3; D remains unclear. This CDR3 is built from 14 residues. V lost 1 base, J lost 0 bases, and 5 bases lay in between. Germline-derived CDR1 and CDR2 are SGHRS and YFSETQ. CDR3 nucleotide sequence: TGCGCCAGCAGCTTGTCGAGCTCTGGAAACACCATATATTTT. This gives the protein CASSLSSSGNTIYF.

The chain couples TRBV2 to TRBJ2-1; TRBD1 might be the D (6 bases). The V gene lost 6 bases and the J gene lost 8 bases, with 23 bases spanning the gap. CDR3 length: 16 residues. In germline, CDR1 is SNHLY, CDR2 FYNNEI. CDR3 DNA: TGTGCCAGCAGAAGACTTCGGACAGTTGGGCGGGATGAGCAGTTCTTC. This codes for CASRRLRTVGRDEQFF.

CDR3 in amino acids: CASSWGGAAETQYF. The CDR3 DNA sequence: TGCGCCAGCAGTTGGGGGGGGGCGGCGGAGACCCAGTACTTC. The chain couples TRBV10-2 to TRBJ2-5, with a weak D call TRBD2 (7 bases). The CDR3 consists of 14 residues. V shed 5 bases and J shed 5 bases, with 15 bases lying between them. Germline CDR1 and CDR2: WSHSY and SAAADI.

The chain uses TRBV28 and TRBJ2-1, with a tentative D call TRBD2 (6 bases). V was clipped by 1 base and J by 1 base, with 11 bases between them. This CDR3 has 16 residues. The germline gives CDR1 MDHEN, CDR2 SYDVKM. The CDR3 DNA is TGTGCCAGCAGTTTATTTTCGGGAGAATCCTACAATGAGCAGTTCTTC. Translation: CASSLFSGESYNEQFF. Based on the CDR3 plus reference TRBV28 and TRBJ2-1, the full variable domain is DVKVTQSSRYLVKRTGEKVFLECVQDMDHENMFWYRQDPGLGLRLIYFSYDVKMKEKGDIPEGYSVSREKKERFSLILESASTNQTSMYLCASSLFSGESYNEQFFGPGTRLTVL.

The chain uses TRBV4-2 and TRBJ2-1; 11 bases match TRBD2. Trimming cost V 4 bases and J 8 bases; bases outside gene matches: 16. CDR1 is LGHNA and CDR2 is YNFKEQ in the germline V gene. The CDR3 extends over 18 amino acids. CDR3 DNA sequence: TGTGCCAGCAGCCCGAATCAACTTTTTAGCGGGGGGGCGCATGAGCAGTTCTTC. This translates into CASSPNQLFSGGAHEQFF.

The V and J genes are TRBV7-3 and TRBJ2-1, with a weak D call TRBD1 (7 bases). V was shortened by 2 bases and J by 1 base, with 9 bases between the two germline ends. CDR1 is SGHTA, CDR2 FQGTGA, per germline. The CDR3 spans 15 residues. The CDR3 here is CASSLQGGSYNEQFF. The CDR3 DNA sequence: TGTGCCAGCAGCTTACAGGGGGGTTCCTACAATGAGCAGTTCTTC.

V gene TRBV7-3 combines with J gene TRBJ1-1, with D unresolved. The germline gives CDR1 SGHTA, CDR2 FQGTGA. The V gene lost 3 bases and the J gene lost 1 base, with 6 bases spanning the gap. CDR3 size: 13 residues. The CDR3 DNA follows: TGTGCCAGCAGCTTTCATAGGAACACTGAAGCTTTCTTT. As protein: CASSFHRNTEAFF.

This sequence joins TRBV30 and TRBJ1-1; D is uncertain. V was cut by 0 bases and J by 1 base, with 3 bases left in between. CDR3 length equals 12 residues. Per the germline V gene, CDR1 is GTSNPN and CDR2 is SVGIG (reference sequence). CDR3 sequence: CAWSVGNTEAFF. The DNA for the CDR3 is TGTGCCTGGAGTGTCGGGAACACTGAAGCTTTCTTT.

The chain employs TRBV7-3 and TRBJ1-2; 9 bases are shared with TRBD1. The CDR3 length is 17 residues. The ends lost 5 bases at V and 4 bases at J; junction bases unmatched: 14. Germline V lookup: CDR1 SGHTA, CDR2 FQGTGA. The CDR3: CASSPGAGEGQGYGYTF. The CDR3 nucleotides read TGTGCCAGCAGCCCCGGGGCCGGAGAGGGACAGGGCTATGGCTACACCTTC.